What follows describes a single T cell receptor (beta chain). Its target is not known. The record originates from a study of T cell repertoires in cytomegalovirus infection. Turning to the study itself: Alongside well-studied HLA-B-restricted CMV epitopes, recently identified HLA-C-restricted CMV epitopes were also used. Carrying CMV and the relevant HLA type showed in public TCR beta signatures. Overall study results and limits: HLA-C-restricted CMV-specific TCR beta clonotypes prevailed in the ex vivo response.

TCRdb passed the reads through MiXCR, listing each CDR3 protein once. The table lists around 540,000 distinct CDR3 sequences, roughly a third of them singletons. The source of this sequence is a human donor in good health (CMV status not recorded). Some clones in this sample may be carry-over from other donors' samples. The sample was cultured PBMCs, taken from culture after CMV antigen stimulation.

The CDR3 DNA reads TGTGCCATCAGTGATGGTGCTAGCGGGAGGAGCTATGAGCAGTTCTTC. Its protein product is CAISDGASGRSYEQFF. The chain is built from TRBV10-3 and TRBJ2-1, with TRBD2 identical over 11 bases. Germline CDR1 and CDR2: ENHRY and SYGVKD. Unmatched junction bases numbered 9, after V lost 3 bases and J lost 8 bases. CDR3 length: 16 amino acids.